The T cell receptor beta chain described here comes from a study of beta chain features in type 1 diabetes. The study's findings and limits: No resolution was reached here on whether HLA type influences TCRB rearrangement.

Reverse transcription of all isolated RNA meant that expressed TCRB transcripts were sequenced. The method was immunoSEQ multiplex PCR; TCRdb's version includes in-frame clones alone and lacks a portion of them. The data contain 860,000 or so clones, 17% of them singletons. Comments on this clone: Its antigen remains unknown.

J gave up 4 bases and V 4 bases, and 5 bases lay outside the gene matches. CDR3 length: 15 residues. Per germline, CDR1 SGHDT and CDR2 YYEEEE. The rearrangement joins TRBV5-6 to TRBJ2-7, with TRBD2 matching 13 bases. The source is a woman aged 18-29 years in good health. Sequenced sample: naive CD4+ T cells from blood. The CDR3: CASSPTTSGRYEQYF. The CDR3 DNA follows: TGTGCCAGCAGCCCAACGACTAGCGGGAGGTACGAGCAGTACTTC.